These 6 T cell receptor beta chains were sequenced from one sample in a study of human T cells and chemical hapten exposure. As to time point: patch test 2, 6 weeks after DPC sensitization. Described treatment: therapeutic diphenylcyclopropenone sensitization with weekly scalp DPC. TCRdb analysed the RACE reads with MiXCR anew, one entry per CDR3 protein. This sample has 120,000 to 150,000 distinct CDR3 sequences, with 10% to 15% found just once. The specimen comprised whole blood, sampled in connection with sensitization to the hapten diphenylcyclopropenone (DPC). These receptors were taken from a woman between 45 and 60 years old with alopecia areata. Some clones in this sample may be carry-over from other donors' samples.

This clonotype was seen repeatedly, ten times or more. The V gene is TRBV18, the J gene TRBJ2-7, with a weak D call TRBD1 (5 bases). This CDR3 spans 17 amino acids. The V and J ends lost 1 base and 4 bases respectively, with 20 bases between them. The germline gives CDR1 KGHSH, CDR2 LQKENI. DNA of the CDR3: TGTGCCAGCTCACCACTTATCCATGGGGCTTCTGGGTACGAGCAGTACTTC. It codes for CASSPLIHGASGYEQYF.

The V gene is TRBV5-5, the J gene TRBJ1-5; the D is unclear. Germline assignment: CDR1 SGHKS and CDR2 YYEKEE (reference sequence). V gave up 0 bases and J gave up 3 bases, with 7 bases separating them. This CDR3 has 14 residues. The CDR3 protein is CASSLAGFNQPQHF. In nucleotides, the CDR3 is TGTGCCAGCAGCTTGGCCGGGTTCAATCAGCCCCAGCATTTT.

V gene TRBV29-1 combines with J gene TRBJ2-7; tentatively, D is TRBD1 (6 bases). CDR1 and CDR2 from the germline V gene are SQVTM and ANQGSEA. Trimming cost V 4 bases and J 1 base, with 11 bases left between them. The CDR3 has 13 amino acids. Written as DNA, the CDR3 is TGCAGCGTTGGCCGGACAGAGTCCTACGAGCAGTACTTC. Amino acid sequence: CSVGRTESYEQYF.

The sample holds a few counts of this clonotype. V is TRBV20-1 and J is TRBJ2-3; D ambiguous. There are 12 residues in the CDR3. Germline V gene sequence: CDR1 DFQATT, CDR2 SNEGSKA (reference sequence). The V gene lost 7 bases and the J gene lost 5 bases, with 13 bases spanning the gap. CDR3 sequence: CSVEGKGDTQYF. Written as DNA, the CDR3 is TGCAGTGTGGAAGGGAAAGGAGATACGCAGTATTTT.

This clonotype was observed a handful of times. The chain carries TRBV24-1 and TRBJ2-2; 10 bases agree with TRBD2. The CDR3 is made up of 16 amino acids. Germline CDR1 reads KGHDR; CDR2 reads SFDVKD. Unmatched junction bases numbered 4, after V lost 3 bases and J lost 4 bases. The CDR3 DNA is TGTGCCACCAGTGATCAGCTAGCGGGAGTCACCGGGGAGCTGTTTTTT. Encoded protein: CATSDQLAGVTGELFF.

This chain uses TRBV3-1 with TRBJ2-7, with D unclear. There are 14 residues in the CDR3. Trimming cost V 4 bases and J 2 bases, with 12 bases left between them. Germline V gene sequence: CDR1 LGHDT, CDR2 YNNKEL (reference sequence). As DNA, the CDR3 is TGTGCCAGCAGCCTAGGTCAGCGACCCTACGAGCAGTACTTC. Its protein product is CASSLGQRPYEQYF.